A selection of T cell receptor beta chains follows, all from one sample in a study of shared T cell receptors in the human thymus. Data came from immunoSEQ multiplex PCR; TCRdb stores just in-frame clones and leaves some out. The top ten hold over 0.008% of the sample, which has hundreds of thousands of clones, approximately 88% seen once. This same sample was also part of a study on human thymus T cells.

Sequencing was done on a sample of thymocytes. These receptors all come from a boy in the first two years of life with a congenital heart defect. CDR3s include the opening cysteine and the closing phenylalanine or tryptophan. D genes are given only for firm matches.

j_call d_call v_call cdr3_aa
TRBJ2-7 . TRBV5-4 CASSPGNYSYEQYF
TRBJ2-3 TRBD2 TRBV6-1 CASSEGPSGTSDTQYF
TRBJ1-1 . TRBV27 CASSSTNRVAVAFF
TRBJ2-7 TRBD1 TRBV7-8 CASSSDRGKEEQYF
TRBJ1-1 . TRBV27 CASSTDRFAEAFF
TRBJ2-1 . TRBV7-9 CASSLEGQFF
TRBJ2-3 . TRBV29-1 CSVVGTIQRGQYF
TRBJ2-5 TRBD2 TRBV11-2 CASSLDTSEETQYF
TRBJ2-1 . TRBV5-1 CASSLSGGEQFF
TRBJ1-2 TRBD1 TRBV29-1 CSVGTGTPRGYGYTF
TRBJ2-7 . TRBV25-1 CASSSDIGHVYEQYF
TRBJ1-2 TRBD1 TRBV29-1 CSVDVGTGLKKNYGYTF
TRBJ2-5 . TRBV6-5 CASSYGLAGEETQYF
TRBJ1-1 . TRBV10-1 CASSATGLHTEAFF
TRBJ2-2 TRBD2 TRBV25-1 CATRLAGGPGGELFF
TRBJ2-7 . TRBV7-6 CASSWQGSYEQYF
TRBJ2-7 TRBD2 TRBV29-1 CSVPGGVDEQYF
TRBJ1-2 . TRBV15 CATSRIRLNRALNYGYTF
TRBJ2-7 . TRBV10-3 CAISARRLPRGQYF
TRBJ2-2 TRBD2 TRBV13 CATRPGTSGITGELFF
TRBJ2-1 TRBD2 TRBV10-2 CASSPTLERENYNEQFF
TRBJ1-6 . TRBV4-3 CASSQERTDSPLHF
TRBJ2-2 TRBD2 TRBV30 CASRLAGGSTGELFF
TRBJ2-1 . TRBV4-3 CASSQDSGRHEQFF
TRBJ1-1 . TRBV14 CASSQDRVIQPEAFF
TRBJ2-3 TRBD2 TRBV28 CASSFPPASGKGADTQYF
TRBJ2-7 TRBD1 TRBV28 CASRRTPGVGQSCEQYF
TRBJ2-2 . TRBV5-4 CASSSGLFPPGELFF